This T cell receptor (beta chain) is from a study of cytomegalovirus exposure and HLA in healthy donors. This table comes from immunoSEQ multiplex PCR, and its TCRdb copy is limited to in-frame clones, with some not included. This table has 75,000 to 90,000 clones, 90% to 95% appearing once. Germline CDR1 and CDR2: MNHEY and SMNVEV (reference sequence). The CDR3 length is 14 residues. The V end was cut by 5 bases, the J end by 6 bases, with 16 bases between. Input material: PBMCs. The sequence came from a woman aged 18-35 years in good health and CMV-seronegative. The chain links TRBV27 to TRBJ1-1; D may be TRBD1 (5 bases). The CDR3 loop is CASSSPGRGPEAFF. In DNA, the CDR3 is TGTGCCAGCAGTAGCCCCGGGAGGGGCCCTGAAGCTTTCTTT.